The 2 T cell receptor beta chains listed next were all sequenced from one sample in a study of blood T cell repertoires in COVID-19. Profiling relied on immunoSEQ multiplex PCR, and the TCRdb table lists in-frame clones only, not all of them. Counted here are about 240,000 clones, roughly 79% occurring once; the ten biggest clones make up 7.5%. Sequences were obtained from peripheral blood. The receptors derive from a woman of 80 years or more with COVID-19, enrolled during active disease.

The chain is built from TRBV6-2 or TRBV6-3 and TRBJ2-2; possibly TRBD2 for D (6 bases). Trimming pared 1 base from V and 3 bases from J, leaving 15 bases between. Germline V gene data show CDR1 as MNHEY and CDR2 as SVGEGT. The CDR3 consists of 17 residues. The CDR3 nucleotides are TGTGCCAGCAGTTACTTCGGGGGATCAGGCTACACCGGGGAGCTGTTTTTT. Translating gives CASSYFGGSGYTGELFF.

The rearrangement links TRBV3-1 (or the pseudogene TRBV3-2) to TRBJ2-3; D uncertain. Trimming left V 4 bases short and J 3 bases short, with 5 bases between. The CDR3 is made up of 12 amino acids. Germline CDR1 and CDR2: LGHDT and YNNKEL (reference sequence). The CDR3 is CASSLYTDTQYF. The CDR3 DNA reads TGTGCCAGCAGCCTTTATACAGATACGCAGTATTTT.